The T cell receptor beta chain described here comes from a study of OX40 agonist ivuxolimab in advanced cancers. In the study overall: Subjects had a mean age of about 57 years, with a range of 23 to 79; less than 90% were male. Findings and limits, study-wide: The authors did not determine the antigen specificity of the expanded peripheral T cells. Low levels of normalized T-cell clonal expansion also appeared in some nonresponders.

The protocol was immunoSEQ multiplex PCR, while the TCRdb copy is restricted to in-frame clones and leaves out a portion. The sample carries about 58,000 clones, approximately 83% recorded once. Notes on this clone: Its antigen is not known.

Sequences were derived from CD4+ or CD8+ T cells sorted from blood, sampled in a trial of the OX40 agonist ivuxolimab. The TCR comes from an adult with an advanced solid tumor such as melanoma, head and neck, liver or kidney cancer.

CDR3: CASSLGGALMNTEAFF. CDR3 DNA: TGTGCCAGCAGCTTGGGGGGGGCCCTTATGAACACTGAAGCTTTCTTT. The chain carries TRBV5-4 and TRBJ1-1; D might be TRBD1 (6 bases). Germline V gene sequence: CDR1 SGHNT, CDR2 YYREEE (reference sequence). The V end lost 0 bases, the J end lost 0 bases, and 12 bases lay between the germline ends. The CDR3 is 16 amino acids.